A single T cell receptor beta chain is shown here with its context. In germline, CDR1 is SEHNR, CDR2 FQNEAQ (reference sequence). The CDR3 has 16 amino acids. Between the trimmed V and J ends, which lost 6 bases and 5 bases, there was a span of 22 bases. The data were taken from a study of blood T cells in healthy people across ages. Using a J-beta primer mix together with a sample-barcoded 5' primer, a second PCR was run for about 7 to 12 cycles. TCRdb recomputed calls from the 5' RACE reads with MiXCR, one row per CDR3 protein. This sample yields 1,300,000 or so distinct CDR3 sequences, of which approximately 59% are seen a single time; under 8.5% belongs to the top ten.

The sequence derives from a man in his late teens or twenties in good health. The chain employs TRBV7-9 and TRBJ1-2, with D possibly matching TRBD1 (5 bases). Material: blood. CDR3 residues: CASRSSSAGIHYGYTF. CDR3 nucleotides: TGTGCCAGCAGATCGTCCTCGGCAGGGATTCATTATGGCTACACCTTC.